These T cell receptor beta chains were read from a single sample in a study of vaccination effects on CD4 cells after COVID-19. These receptors' antigens are unknown. Assay used: immunoSEQ multiplex PCR; TCRdb lists only in-frame clones, some missing. This sample has roughly 56,000 clones, with 60% to 85% found just once. This sample comprised CD4+ T cells from PBMCs cultured without peptide, obtained before COVID-19 vaccination. The receptor source for this set is a human donor who received a COVID-19 vaccine. Each CDR3 is given without its conserved first and last residue. Each record gives: J gene, V gene, CDR3 protein.

>TRBJ1-2|TRBV28
ASSFAGYGYT
>TRBJ1-1|TRBV6-5
ASSYGGNMNTEAF
>TRBJ2-4|TRBV12-5
ASGLSRQVGNIQY
>TRBJ2-1|TRBV7-3
ASSLPGAASEQF
>TRBJ1-1|TRBV27
ASSFSAVIRNTEAF
>TRBJ2-1|TRBV19
ASSPMTGGSYNEQF
>TRBJ1-1|TRBV15
ATSRDLTGEAF
>TRBJ1-6|TRBV5-1
ASSRRTGKDNSPLH
>TRBJ1-2|TRBV5-6
ASSQRGPVT
>TRBJ2-2|TRBV7-3
ASSPFSGGTGELF
>TRBJ2-3|TRBV28
ASSLSSGYTQY
>TRBJ1-2|TRBV4-1
ASSQAGTTGYT
>TRBJ2-5|TRBV27
ASFGTQQETQY
>TRBJ2-3|TRBV11-2
ASSLDPGTAEREY
>TRBJ2-2|TRBV11-2
ASSLYQGIGELF
>TRBJ1-1|TRBV5-1
ASSSTGEVTEAF
>TRBJ1-1|TRBV6-1
ASSEFQFTEAF
>TRBJ2-5|TRBV7-2
ASSSQLAGYKETQY
>TRBJ2-3|TRBV4-2
ASSQGGWGTQY
>TRBJ2-1|TRBV3-1/TRBV3-2
ASSLRQSAHEQF
>TRBJ2-5|TRBV5-1
ASSRGSGRQETQY
>TRBJ1-2|TRBV7-2
ASGLGGNYGYT
>TRBJ1-1|TRBV4-2
ASSQAPGQGFTF
>TRBJ1-1|TRBV7-3
ASSLTGTGEAF
>TRBJ1-5|TRBV10-3
AISDRENQPQH
>TRBJ2-3|TRBV5-1
ASTGTGGVLHSTDTQY
>TRBJ1-3|TRBV5-1
ASSYDRNRNTIY
>TRBJ2-1|TRBV4-1
ASSQFVSAGAYNEQF
>TRBJ2-2|TRBV30
AWTGGERGTGELF
>TRBJ1-6|TRBV5-3
ARSLSRTGGNSPLH
>TRBJ1-1|TRBV7-3
ASSSQGAPTEAF
>TRBJ2-5|TRBV5-1
ASRNTGEGTQY
>TRBJ1-5|TRBV28
ASSSNRGSFNQPQH